Below, 5 T cell receptor beta chains from the same sample are listed, as sequenced in a study of T-cell reconstitution after alpha-beta-depleted transplantation in children. Preparation of the TCRbeta library was carried out with unique molecular identifiers. MiXCR was run by TCRdb on the PCR reads, yielding one entry per CDR3 protein. In the table there are 440,000 or so distinct CDR3 sequences, approximately 11% of which are singletons. Specimen: PBMCs from the stem cell graft donor, collected from the stem cell graft. These receptors all stem from a human donor who donated a stem cell graft to a child with acute myeloid leukemia.

Many counts were recorded for this clonotype. The genes are TRBV12-3 or TRBV12-4 and TRBJ2-7; TRBD1 might be the D (5 bases). The V gene lost 3 bases and the J gene lost 6 bases, with 12 bases spanning the gap. The CDR3 has 13 amino acids. CDR3 in amino acids: CASSLQGRSEQYF. The CDR3 bases are TGTGCCAGCAGTTTGCAGGGTCGGAGCGAGCAGTACTTC.

The CDR3 bases are TGTGCCAGCAGCCGCCCGCAGGGACATCTTAACTATGGCTACACCTTC. It yields the protein CASSRPQGHLNYGYTF. This chain uses TRBV4-2 with TRBJ1-2; perhaps TRBD1 as D (6 bases). Deletions cut 4 bases from V and 1 base from J, with 16 bases between. This CDR3 contains 16 residues. Germline lookup yields CDR1 LGHNA and CDR2 YNFKEQ.

J is TRBJ2-1 and V is TRBV10-2; TRBD2 is a possible D gene (5 bases). The V end was cut by 5 bases, the J end by 6 bases, with 8 bases between. This CDR3 spans 12 amino acids. The germline V gene has CDR1 WSHSY and CDR2 SAAADI. The CDR3 loop reads CASSPTSNEQFF. CDR3 DNA sequence: TGCGCCAGCAGTCCTACTAGCAATGAGCAGTTCTTC.

Within the sample, this clonotype is medium-sized (0.01 to 0.1%). The CDR3 DNA sequence: TGCGCCAGCAGCCAAGGAGCCCACGTCACAGATACGCAGTATTTT. Translating it yields CASSQGAHVTDTQYF. This chain links TRBV4-3 with TRBJ2-3; no firm D call. V was pared by 1 base and J by 2 bases, with 10 bases between. The germline V gene has CDR1 LGHNA and CDR2 YSLEER. This CDR3 has 15 residues.

This clonotype was counted a few times. V usage is TRBV6-1 and J usage is TRBJ1-2, with D perhaps matching TRBD1 (6 bases). Trimming shortened V by 8 bases and J by 1 base, and 17 bases separated the two germline ends. Per the germline V gene, CDR1 is MNHNS and CDR2 is SASEGT. The CDR3 consists of 15 residues. The CDR3 region is CASSYKGGNNYGYTF. CDR3 nucleotides: TGTGCCAGCTCCTATAAAGGGGGGAATAACTATGGCTACACCTTC.